These 31 T cell receptor beta chains were all obtained from the same sample, sequenced in a study of regulatory T cells in long-lasting Graves disease. Both iRepertoire HTBI primers and Arm-PCR of CDR3 regions were used to build the TCR beta libraries. TCRdb fed the multiplex PCR reads into MiXCR, producing one record per CDR3 protein. The sample has a few hundred thousand distinct CDR3 sequences, roughly 21% seen once; the top ten hold about 15%. Noted time point: newly diagnosed GD, antithyroid drugs for less than 3 months. RNA from PBMCs was the source of the TCR library. The sequences come from peripheral blood mononuclear cells (PBMCs), collected at new diagnosis, from a patient treated with antithyroid drugs. The receptor set was obtained from a female donor with Graves disease.

This chain connects TRBV19 to TRBJ2-5; 10 bases match TRBD2. This CDR3 has 16 residues. The trim removed 8 bases at V and 2 bases at J, leaving 11 bases unmatched. Germline CDR1 and CDR2: LNHDA and SQIVND (reference sequence). This CDR3 is CASDPERTSGQETQYF. The CDR3 DNA sequence: TGTGCCAGTGATCCAGAGAGGACTAGCGGACAAGAGACCCAGTACTTC.

This clonotype was seen ten or more times. At one boundary the junction diverges from the germline segment, which might be a read error. The J gene is TRBJ1-1, the V gene TRBV7-2; weak D call: TRBD1 (5 bases). Germline V gives CDR1 SGHTA, CDR2 FQGNSA. The CDR3 runs to 14 residues. CDR3 sequence reads: CASSLVGGNTEAFF. The CDR3 bases are TGTGCCAGCAGTTTAGTTGGGGGTAACACTGAAGCTTTCTTT. Filled out from reference TRBV7-2 and TRBJ1-1, the complete variable domain reads GAGVSQSPSNKVTEKGKDVELRCDPISGHTALYWYRQSLGQGLEFLIYFQGNSAPDKSGLPSDRFSAERTGGSVSTLTIQRTQQEDSAVYLCASSLVGGNTEAFFGQGTRLTVV.

This chain connects TRBV20-1 to TRBJ2-1, with a possible D match to TRBD2 (8 bases). CDR1 DFQATT and CDR2 SNEGSKA come from the germline V gene (reference sequence). Trimming cost V 0 bases and J 6 bases, with 33 bases left between them. The CDR3 extends over 21 amino acids. The CDR3 nucleotides read TGCAGTGCTAGAGAGTCCCGCAGGGACAGAACCCCGGGACTAGGGTCCAATGAGCAGTTCTTC. Protein: CSARESRRDRTPGLGSNEQFF.

The chain is built from TRBV20-1 and TRBJ1-4; D is perhaps TRBD1 (5 bases). CDR1 is DFQATT and CDR2 is SNEGSKA in the germline V gene (reference sequence). The CDR3 contains 17 residues. V lost 1 base and J lost 8, with 23 bases in between. The CDR3 loop is CSARVGKRPGRGEKLFF. CDR3 DNA: TGCAGTGCTAGAGTTGGGAAAAGACCGGGACGGGGGGAAAAACTGTTTTTT.

The chain joins TRBV11-2 to TRBJ2-3, with a possible D match to TRBD2 (6 bases). Trimming removed 3 bases from V and 10 bases from J, with 23 bases in between. The CDR3 totals 16 residues. From germline, CDR1 is SGHAT and CDR2 FQNNGV. This CDR3 reads CASSLFGLWGREAQYF. CDR3 sequence (DNA): TGTGCCAGCAGCTTGTTTGGGTTGTGGGGAAGGGAGGCGCAGTATTTT.

This clonotype was observed at least ten times. The chain is built from TRBV9 and TRBJ2-2, with TRBD1 matching over 7 bases. CDR3 length equals 14 residues. The J segment lost 6 bases and the V segment lost 4 bases, leaving 6 bases of the junction unmatched. Looked up from germline, CDR1 is SGDLS and CDR2 is YYNGEE. CDR3 nucleotide sequence: TGTGCCAGCAGCCTCCGAACAGGGGCCGGGGAGCTGTTTTTT. Protein sequence: CASSLRTGAGELFF.

In the case of this clonotype: A single base separates this from a much larger clone, so it may be a read error. The chain joins TRBV24-1 to TRBJ2-7, with 8 bases identical to TRBD2. The trim removed 0 bases at V and 7 bases at J, leaving 7 bases unmatched. CDR1 is KGHDR, CDR2 SFDVKD, per germline. The CDR3 length is 15 residues. DNA for the CDR3: TGTGCCACCAGTGATTTGCTGCGCGGGAGGAATGAGCAGTACTTC. This codes for CATSDLLRGRNEQYF.

This clonotype was observed at least ten times. The rearrangement links TRBV7-2 to TRBJ2-7; no firm D call. The V end was cut by 0 bases, the J end by 3 bases, with 9 bases between. The CDR3 totals 14 residues. CDR1 is SGHTA and CDR2 is FQGNSA in the germline V gene. This CDR3 reads CASSLAPDYYEQYF. The CDR3 DNA sequence: TGTGCCAGCAGCTTAGCACCGGATTACTACGAGCAGTACTTC.

Comment on this clonotype: It may be a read error: a sequence one base away is much more abundant. The rearrangement uses TRBV20-1 and TRBJ2-3; TRBD2 matches at 11 bases. Germline assignment: CDR1 DFQATT and CDR2 SNEGSKA (reference sequence). CDR3 length: 14 amino acids. With V trimmed by 6 bases and J by 3 bases, 5 bases remained unmatched. CDR3: CSAPTSGVTDTQYF. The DNA of the CDR3 is TGCAGTGCCCCGACTAGCGGGGTGACAGATACGCAGTATTTT.

This clonotype was picked up many times. The chain is built from TRBV29-1 and TRBJ2-3; TRBD2 agrees at 9 bases. J was trimmed by 3 bases and V by 4 bases; bases with no gene match: 5. The CDR3 spans 14 residues. The germline V gene has CDR1 SQVTM and CDR2 ANQGSEA. The CDR3 coding sequence is TGCAGCGTTGCAGCGGCGGGAGGGACAGATACGCAGTATTTT. Amino acid sequence: CSVAAAGGTDTQYF.

This clonotype was seen ten or more times. The rearrangement joins TRBV5-1 to TRBJ1-4; no clear D gene. The CDR3 sequence is 15 residues long. V shed 5 bases and J shed 0 bases, with 11 bases lying between them. Germline lookup yields CDR1 SGHRS and CDR2 YFSETQ. Here the CDR3 DNA reads TGCGCCAGCAGTGGGCCAGGTTCAACTAATGAAAAACTGTTTTTT. This codes for CASSGPGSTNEKLFF.

This clonotype was counted a few times. The conserved closing phenylalanine or tryptophan is absent in this CDR3, likely reflecting a read error. The chain uses TRBV24-1 and TRBJ1-5; D remains unclear. The V gene's germline CDR1 is KGHDR and CDR2 SFDVKD. Trimming shortened V by 2 bases and J by 0 bases, and 10 bases separated the two germline ends. The CDR3 runs to 16 residues. The CDR3, as DNA: TGTGCCACCAGTGATTCGGGGTATTATAGCAATCAGCCCCAGCATTCT. Translated: CATSDSGYYSNQPQHS.

This clonotype was counted ten times or more. The chain carries TRBV5-1 and TRBJ2-3, with TRBD2 identical over 11 bases. This CDR3 region has 16 residues. The V segment lost 3 bases and the J segment 2 bases; nucleotides outside the gene matches: 5. The germline gives CDR1 SGHRS, CDR2 YFSETQ. The CDR3 nucleotides read TGCGCCAGCAGCTGGGGGACTAGCGGAAACACAGATACGCAGTATTTT. Translated, it gives CASSWGTSGNTDTQYF.

The genes are TRBV5-6 and TRBJ1-1; D gene unclear. Trimming removed 1 base at V and 0 bases at J, with 7 bases between. The CDR3 extends over 14 amino acids. Germline V CDR1 and CDR2: SGHDT, YYEEEE. The CDR3 nucleotides are TGTGCCAGCAGCTTGATACAGATGAACACTGAAGCTTTCTTT. This gives the protein CASSLIQMNTEAFF.

This clonotype has at least ten counts. This chain joins TRBV6-5 and TRBJ2-5; perhaps TRBD1 as D (6 bases). The CDR3 contains 14 residues. Per germline, CDR1 MNHEY and CDR2 SVGAGI. The V and J ends lost 0 bases and 1 base respectively, with 6 bases between them. The CDR3 coding sequence is TGTGCCAGCAGTTACTCGGGGGCCCAAGAGACCCAGTACTTC. Amino acids: CASSYSGAQETQYF.

The V and J genes are TRBV7-2 and TRBJ1-2; weak D call: TRBD1 (5 bases). Trimming took 2 bases from V and 2 from J, leaving 12 bases between them. Germline V gene sequence: CDR1 SGHTA, CDR2 FQGNSA. The CDR3 consists of 15 residues. The CDR3 loop reads CASSLRDGTNYGYTF. Here the CDR3 DNA reads TGTGCCAGCAGCTTAAGGGACGGCACCAACTATGGCTACACCTTC. The entire variable domain, with the rest obtained from reference TRBV7-2 and TRBJ1-2, is as follows: GAGVSQSPSNKVTEKGKDVELRCDPISGHTALYWYRQSLGQGLEFLIYFQGNSAPDKSGLPSDRFSAERTGGSVSTLTIQRTQQEDSAVYLCASSLRDGTNYGYTFGSGTRLTVV.

Turning to this clonotype: With a much larger clone just one base away, this may be a read error. The conserved closing phenylalanine or tryptophan is absent in this CDR3, likely reflecting a read error. It is unclear where the CDR3 begins or ends on the DNA, so no DNA is shown, and the CDR3 is as TCRdb lists it. V gene TRBV4-3 combines with J gene TRBJ2-3; the table gives TRBD1 as D, unverified against the DNA. The CDR3 sequence runs 14 residues, both termini included. Germline lookup yields CDR1 LGHNA and CDR2 YSLEER. CDR3 amino acids: CASSQEKGAYEQYL.

This clonotype appeared many times. The chain recombines TRBV5-1 with TRBJ1-1, with D possibly being TRBD1 (5 bases). V lost 4 bases to trimming and J lost 5 bases, with 12 bases between them. The CDR3 has 13 residues. CDR1 SGHRS and CDR2 YFSETQ come from the germline V gene. CDR3 residues: CASSVEGQTEAFF. DNA for the CDR3: TGCGCCAGCAGCGTCGAGGGGCAAACTGAAGCTTTCTTT.

This clonotype was picked up many times. V is TRBV2 and J is TRBJ2-7; the match to TRBD1 covers 7 bases. The CDR3 is made up of 12 amino acids. Germline V gene lookup returns CDR1 SNHLY and CDR2 FYNNEI. V was clipped by 8 bases and J by 3 bases; unmatched bases: 4. The CDR3 reads CASQGTDYEQYF. In DNA form, the CDR3 reads TGTGCCAGCCAGGGGACAGACTACGAGCAGTACTTC.

This clonotype was recorded at least ten times. CDR3: CASSLVSAGPYEQYF. The CDR3 DNA reads TGCGCCAGCAGCTTGGTGAGCGCGGGTCCCTACGAGCAGTACTTC. The chain recombines TRBV5-1 with TRBJ2-7; a possible D gene is TRBD2 (5 bases). The V and J ends lost 0 bases and 2 bases respectively, with 12 bases between them. The germline V gene has CDR1 SGHRS and CDR2 YFSETQ. This CDR3 is 15 amino acids long.

Concerning this clonotype itself: Germline and junction disagree at one end, which may indicate a read error. This chain connects TRBV11-3 to TRBJ2-1, with D unclear. CDR3 length equals 11 residues. Germline lookup yields CDR1 SGHNT and CDR2 YENEEA. CDR3 in amino acids: CASSLGNEQLF. The CDR3 DNA reads as TGTGCCAGCAGCTTAGGTAATGAGCAGCTCTTC. The full variable domain, completed using reference TRBV11-3 and TRBJ2-1, is EAGVVQSPRYKIIEKKQPVAFWCNPISGHNTLYWYLQNLGQGPELLIRYENEEAVDDSQLPKDRFSAERLKGVDSTLKIQPAELGDSAVYLCASSLGNEQLFGPGTRLTVL.

The table lists this clonotype with a few counts. The rearrangement uses TRBV11-2 and TRBJ1-3, with unresolved D. Germline V gives CDR1 SGHAT, CDR2 FQNNGV. V was cut by 1 base and J by 0 bases, with 13 bases left in between. The CDR3 runs 17 residues. CDR3 residues: CASSLVMEIHSGNTIYF. CDR3 bases: TGTGCCAGCAGCTTAGTCATGGAGATTCACTCTGGAAACACCATATATTTT.

This clonotype was seen repeatedly, ten times or more. The V call is TRBV28, the J call TRBJ2-7; 7 positions match TRBD2. The V gene end was trimmed by 6 bases and the J gene end by 3 bases; junction bases not matched to a gene: 5. The germline V gene has CDR1 MDHEN and CDR2 SYDVKM. This CDR3 region has 13 residues. As DNA, the CDR3 is TGTGCCAGCAGGGTCTCGGGGGGCTACGAGCAGTACTTC. Translation: CASRVSGGYEQYF.

In regard to this clonotype: Being one base from a much bigger clone, this may be a read error. This chain connects TRBV29-1 to TRBJ2-1, with 11 bases identical to TRBD2. Germline CDR1 is SQVTM and CDR2 is ANQGSEA. After removal of 6 bases from V and 6 bases from J, the junction contained 13 bases not matched to a gene. This CDR3 region has 16 residues. This CDR3 reads CSVAPWGSGGVNEQFF. DNA of the CDR3: TGCAGCGTCGCCCCGTGGGGTAGCGGGGGGGTCAATGAGCAGTTCTTC.

The chain combines TRBV20-1 with TRBJ2-3, with 10 bases lining up with TRBD2. Per the germline V gene, CDR1 is DFQATT and CDR2 is SNEGSKA (reference sequence). CDR3 length equals 17 residues. Germline trimming cut 0 bases from V and 4 bases from J; bases unmatched to any gene: 10. The CDR3 spells CSARDGASGSSADTQYF. The DNA for the CDR3 is TGCAGTGCTAGAGATGGAGCTAGCGGGAGTAGCGCAGATACGCAGTATTTT.

This clonotype was counted at least ten times. The chain recombines TRBV6-1 with TRBJ1-1; 8 positions match TRBD1. Germline CDR1 MNHNS, CDR2 SASEGT. V shed 2 bases and J 5 bases; nucleotides not matched to a gene: 7. The CDR3 has 15 amino acids. CDR3: CASSEPDRGYTEAFF. The CDR3 DNA reads TGTGCCAGCAGTGAACCCGACAGGGGTTATACTGAAGCTTTCTTT.

Many counts were recorded for this clonotype. The J gene is TRBJ2-7, the V gene TRBV6-2 or TRBV6-3; D call uncertain. Trimming shortened V by 6 bases and J by 3 bases, and 3 bases separated the two germline ends. This CDR3 is 10 amino acids long. Per germline, CDR1 MNHEY and CDR2 SVGEGT. CDR3 in DNA: TGTGCCAGCAGGAACTACGAGCAGTACTTC. Encoded protein: CASRNYEQYF.

The table lists this clonotype with many counts. The rearrangement uses TRBV7-8 and TRBJ1-4; perhaps TRBD1 as D (5 bases). The CDR3 runs 16 residues. V dropped 3 bases and J dropped 0 bases, with 11 bases sitting between them. Germline CDR1 is SGHVS and CDR2 is FQNEAQ. For the CDR3, the DNA is TGTGCCAGCAGCTTCCGCGACAGTGCAACTAATGAAAAACTGTTTTTT. This codes for CASSFRDSATNEKLFF.

This clonotype was observed many times. CDR3 amino acids: CSARDSIGTGGSFSGGTEAFF. In DNA, the CDR3 is TGCAGTGCTAGAGATAGTATCGGGACAGGGGGCAGTTTTAGCGGTGGCACTGAAGCTTTCTTT. The chain uses TRBV20-1 and TRBJ1-1, with 12 positions matching TRBD1. The CDR3 loop spans 21 amino acids. Trimming cost V 0 bases and J 4 bases; bases outside gene matches: 21. Germline V gene lookup returns CDR1 DFQATT and CDR2 SNEGSKA (reference sequence).

There are a few counts of this clonotype. The rearrangement uses TRBV6-1 and TRBJ1-3, with unresolved D. The germline V gene encodes CDR1 MNHNS and CDR2 SASEGT. The CDR3 contains 16 residues. Trimming cost V 4 bases and J 2 bases, with 15 bases left between them. This CDR3 reads CASSGLGRAPGNTIYF. CDR3 coding DNA: TGTGCCAGCAGTGGGCTCGGAAGGGCCCCTGGAAACACCATATATTTT.

This clonotype was seen ten or more times. This chain connects TRBV3-1 to TRBJ2-5; TRBD2 agrees at 12 bases. Trimming at V came to 3 bases and at J to 5 bases, leaving 7 bases not matched to a gene. Per the germline V gene, CDR1 is LGHDT and CDR2 is YNNKEL (reference sequence). The CDR3 extends over 16 amino acids. The CDR3 nucleotides are TGTGCCAGCAGCCACCTGACTAGCGGGAGATCGGAGACCCAGTACTTC. Protein product: CASSHLTSGRSETQYF.